The T cell receptor beta chain described here comes from a study of T-cell reconstitution after alpha-beta-depleted transplantation in children. This clonotype was counted ten times or more. Germline V gene sequence: CDR1 DFQATT, CDR2 SNEGSKA (reference sequence). CDR3 size: 19 residues. V dropped 6 bases and J dropped 8; count of bases not matched to a gene: 19. The TCRbeta library incorporated unique molecular identifiers. TCRdb used MiXCR to reprocess the PCR reads, holding one entry per CDR3 protein. There are fewer than 130,000 distinct CDR3 sequences in the sample; approximately 10% occur only once, and 6.5% to 9.5% lies in the top ten.

The chain joins TRBV20-1 to TRBJ2-1, with 16 bases matching TRBD2. The sequence came from a human donor who donated a stem cell graft to a child with acute lymphoblastic leukemia. The starting material was PBMCs from the stem cell graft donor, obtained from the stem cell graft. The CDR3 nucleotides are TGCAGTGCCGAGTCGTACGGGACTAGCGGGAGGGCCGTAGGTTATGAGCAGTTCTTC. It translates to CSAESYGTSGRAVGYEQFF.